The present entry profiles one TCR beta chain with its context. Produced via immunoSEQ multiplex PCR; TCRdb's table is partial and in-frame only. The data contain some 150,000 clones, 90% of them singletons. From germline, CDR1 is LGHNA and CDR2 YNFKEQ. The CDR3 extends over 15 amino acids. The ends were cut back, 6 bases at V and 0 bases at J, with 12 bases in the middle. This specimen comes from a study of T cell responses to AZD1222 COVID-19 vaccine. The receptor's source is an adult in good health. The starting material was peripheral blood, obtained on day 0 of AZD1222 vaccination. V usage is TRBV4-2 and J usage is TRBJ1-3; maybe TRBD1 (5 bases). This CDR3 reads CASRETVSSGNTIYF. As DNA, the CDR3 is TGTGCCAGCAGAGAGACAGTGTCCTCTGGAAACACCATATATTTT.